This TCR beta chain was found in a study of T cell repertoires in cytomegalovirus infection. Study summary: Public signatures in TCR beta pointed to CMV infection and matching HLA type.

Per the germline V gene, CDR1 is SNHLY and CDR2 is FYNNEI. The CDR3 is 15 amino acids. V shed 7 bases and J 0 bases; nucleotides not matched to a gene: 5. This clonotype has ten or more counts. TCRdb processed the reads anew with MiXCR; each CDR3 protein has one entry. The repertoire consists of around 170,000 distinct CDR3 sequences, with over 13% occurring once and the leading ten covering 25% to 30%. The TCR comes from a human donor in good health (CMV status not recorded). Some clones in this sample may be carry-over from other donors' samples. The chain is built from TRBV2 and TRBJ2-1, with 8 bases fitting TRBD2. Sequencing was done on a sample of PBMCs. CDR3 in amino acids: CASTPLAGSYNEQFF. Written as DNA, the CDR3 is TGTGCCAGCACCCCGCTAGCGGGCTCCTACAATGAGCAGTTCTTC.